What follows is one T cell receptor (beta chain) and its context. The CDR3 spans 16 residues. The V gene lost 1 base and the J gene lost 8 bases, with 21 bases spanning the gap. Germline V gene sequence: CDR1 SGHRS, CDR2 YFSETQ. These data come from a study of blood T cell repertoires in COVID-19. Generated by immunoSEQ multiplex PCR, the TCRdb table keeps only in-frame clones and is missing some. The sample holds approximately 180,000 clones, approximately 88% seen once. The gene calls are TRBV5-1 and TRBJ1-2, with a tentative D call TRBD1 (6 bases). The source is a middle-aged woman with COVID-19, enrolled during active disease. The material sequenced was peripheral blood. The CDR3 here is CASSLTGTNVLEGYTF. CDR3 DNA sequence: TGCGCCAGCAGCTTGACCGGGACAAACGTCCTAGAAGGCTACACCTTC.